The rows below give T cell receptor beta chains drawn from one sample of a study of T-cell reconstitution after alpha-beta-depleted transplantation in children. TCRdb ran MiXCR on the PCR reads and lists one entry per CDR3 protein. In the table there are some 490,000 distinct CDR3 sequences, 12% of which are singletons. Specimen: PBMCs from the stem cell graft donor, collected from the stem cell graft. Source of these receptors: a human donor who donated a stem cell graft to a child with combined immunodeficiency. Each CDR3 is given with its conserved first and last residue. D genes are given only for firm matches. Not all rows give a size; the values are once, few, many and, for expanded clones, a class.

J	D	size	V	DNA	CDR3
TRBJ2-7	TRBD2	few	TRBV10-3	TGTGCCATCAGTGGTGCGGGAGCACCTGGTGAGCAGTACTTC	CAISGAGAPGEQYF
TRBJ2-7	TRBD1	many	TRBV12-3/TRBV12-4	TGTGCCAGCAGTTTTCGATTCGCAACAGGGGACCTTATCTACGAGCAGTACTTC	CASSFRFATGDLIYEQYF
TRBJ2-5	-	-	TRBV7-8	TGTGCCAGCAGCCCGAGCGGACAATCAGAGACCCAGTACTTC	CASSPSGQSETQYF
TRBJ1-1	-	-	TRBV2	TGTGCCAGCAGTGAGCAATTGGCCGGGACGACGAACACTGAAGCTTTCTTT	CASSEQLAGTTNTEAFF
TRBJ1-5	TRBD1	few	TRBV4-2	TGTGCCAGCAGCCAAGGGTACAGGGGGCGAGATCAGCCCCAGCATTTT	CASSQGYRGRDQPQHF
TRBJ1-5	-	few	TRBV20-1	TGCAGTGCTAGAGATCGGGAGGGGATCGGCAATCAGCCCCAGCATTTT	CSARDREGIGNQPQHF
TRBJ1-2	-	-	TRBV4-3	TGCGCCAGCAGCCAGGCGCACGCGGGGGGCCAGTATGGCTACACCTTC	CASSQAHAGGQYGYTF
TRBJ2-7	-	few	TRBV12-3/TRBV12-4	TGTGCCAGCACGCCCACAGGGCCCTTCGCCTACGAGCAGTACTTC	CASTPTGPFAYEQYF
TRBJ2-2	-	few	TRBV19	TGTGCCAGTAATCCGGAGGGGTTTACCGGGGAGCTGTTTTTT	CASNPEGFTGELFF
TRBJ2-1	-	many	TRBV3-1	TGTGCCAGCAGTCAGGGTTACAATGAGCAGTTCTTC	CASSQGYNEQFF
TRBJ2-7	-	many	TRBV6-5	TGTGCCAGCAGTTACTCGATCGAGGGCGAGCAGTACTTC	CASSYSIEGEQYF
TRBJ2-5	TRBD2	-	TRBV12-3/TRBV12-4	TGTGCCAGCAGTTTAGACGTTTGGGGGGGAGAGACCCAGTACTTC	CASSLDVWGGETQYF
TRBJ2-7	-	many	TRBV6-2/TRBV6-3	TGTGCCAGCAGTTCTTACTCCTACTACGAGCAGTACTTC	CASSSYSYYEQYF
TRBJ2-1	TRBD2	-	TRBV20-1	TGCAGTGCTAGGAGTAGCGGGAGGGCCCTCAATGAGCAGTTCTTC	CSARSSGRALNEQFF
TRBJ2-3	-	-	TRBV28	TGTGCCAGCAGCCGGGTAGCGGTCACAGATACGCAGTATTTT	CASSRVAVTDTQYF
TRBJ1-1	-	many	TRBV12-3/TRBV12-4	TGTGCCAGCAGTTTTGGCACTGAAGCTTTCTTT	CASSFGTEAFF
TRBJ2-3	TRBD2	-	TRBV7-6	TGTGCCAGCAGCTTAAATAGTGGGGCCAGCGGGAGTACGCAGTATTTT	CASSLNSGASGSTQYF
TRBJ2-3	TRBD1	few	TRBV30	TGTGCCTGGAGTGTGGGACAGCCCACAGATACGCAGTATTTT	CAWSVGQPTDTQYF
TRBJ2-1	-	few	TRBV20-1	TGCAGTGCTAGCCCCCTTGCTAGACTTAATGATGAGCAGTTCTTC	CSASPLARLNDEQFF
TRBJ1-4	-	few	TRBV20-1	TGCAGTGCTAGGGGGTCATATGAGAAGGTGGGCGAAAAACTGTTTTTT	CSARGSYEKVGEKLFF
TRBJ2-5	-	-	TRBV21-1	TGTGCCAGCAGCAAAGTAGGAAGGGGAGGGACAGGCAAAGAGACCCAGTACTTC	CASSKVGRGGTGKETQYF
TRBJ2-2	-	-	TRBV4-2	TGTGCCAGCAGCCAAGCTACCTACACCGGGGAGCTGTTTTTT	CASSQATYTGELFF
TRBJ2-5	TRBD2	few	TRBV10-3	TGTGCCACCAGTGGAGGGCTAGCGGGAGATCAAGAGACCCAGTACTTC	CATSGGLAGDQETQYF
TRBJ2-2	TRBD2	-	TRBV7-9	TGTGCCAGCAGCTTCGGCCGCGCGGGAGTTGGGGAGCTGTTTTTT	CASSFGRAGVGELFF